This T cell receptor beta chain emerged from a study of T cell repertoires in cytomegalovirus infection. Study at large: Newly reported HLA-C-restricted and thoroughly characterized HLA-B-restricted CMV epitopes were employed. Indications of both CMV infection and matching HLA type were provided by public TCR beta signatures.

TCRdb reprocessed the reads via MiXCR and lists one record per CDR3 protein. The table has about 920,000 distinct CDR3 sequences, under 40% seen once. This clonotype appeared a few times. Its antigen is currently unknown. The V gene end was trimmed by 5 bases and the J gene end by 1 base; junction bases not matched to a gene: 9. The CDR3 has 16 residues. Germline CDR1 is MNHNY and CDR2 is SVGAGI (reference sequence). This receptor was identified in a human donor in good health (CMV status not recorded). Some clones in this sample may be carry-over from other donors' samples. Sequencing was performed on cultured CD8+ T cells from PBMCs, taken from culture after CMV antigen stimulation. The chain employs TRBV6-6 and TRBJ2-7, with 9 bases that match TRBD1. The CDR3, as DNA: TGTGCCAGCAGTACAGGGGGCGTGATACTTTCCTACGAGCAGTACGTC. It yields the protein CASSTGGVILSYEQYV.